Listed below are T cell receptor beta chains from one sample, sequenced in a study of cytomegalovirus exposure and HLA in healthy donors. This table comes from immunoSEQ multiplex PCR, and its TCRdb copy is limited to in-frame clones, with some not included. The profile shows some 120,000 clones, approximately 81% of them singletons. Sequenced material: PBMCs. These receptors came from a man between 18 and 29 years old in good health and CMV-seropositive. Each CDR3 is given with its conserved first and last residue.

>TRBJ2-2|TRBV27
CASGQVVVVASGNAGELFF
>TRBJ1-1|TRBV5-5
CASSLVGAPRTEAFF
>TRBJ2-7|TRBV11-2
CASSLVGAAGLGDEQYF
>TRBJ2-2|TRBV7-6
CASSSPRQGANTGELFF
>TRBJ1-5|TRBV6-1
CASSEFGGYSNQPQHF
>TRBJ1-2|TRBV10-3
CAISESSGSNYGYTF
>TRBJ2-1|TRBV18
CASSPPLISSGEQFF
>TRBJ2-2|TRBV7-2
CASSFSGSVSGELFF
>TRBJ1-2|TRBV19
CASSPDRDYGYTF
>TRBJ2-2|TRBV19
CASSIFPHDTGELFF
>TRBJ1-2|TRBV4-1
CASSQLGGYTF
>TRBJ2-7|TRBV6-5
CASSDTGTPNEQYF
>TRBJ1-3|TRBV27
CASKNSFSGNTIYF
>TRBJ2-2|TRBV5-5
CASSSVTNTGELFF
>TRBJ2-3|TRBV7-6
CASSLARFQGKDTQYF
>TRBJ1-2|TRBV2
CASSEALGQGGYGYTF
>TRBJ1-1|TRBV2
CASSVEGGDTEAFF
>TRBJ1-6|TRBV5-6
CASSLGWTGGVPIPWPLHF
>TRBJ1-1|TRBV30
CAWSVARYPVGGTEAFF
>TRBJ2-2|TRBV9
CASSVSSVGAKSGELFF
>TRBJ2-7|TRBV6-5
CASSPSAGATYEQYF
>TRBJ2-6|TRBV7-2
CASSLDRLGGSGANVLTF
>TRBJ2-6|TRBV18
CASSRTSRPGANVLTF
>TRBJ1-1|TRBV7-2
CASSLLPGHANTEAFF
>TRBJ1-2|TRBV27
CASSPTGPNYGYTF
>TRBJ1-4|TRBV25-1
CASSGKRGQGDEKLFF
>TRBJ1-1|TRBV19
CASSVTTGNTEAFF
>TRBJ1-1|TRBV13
CASSLAPNRGGTEAFF
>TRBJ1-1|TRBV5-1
CASSLGTTEYTEAFF
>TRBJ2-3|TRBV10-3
CAISESISAGGTDTQYF
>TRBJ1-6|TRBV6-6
CASRDRGNSPLHF
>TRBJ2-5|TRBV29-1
CSVERTEQETQYF